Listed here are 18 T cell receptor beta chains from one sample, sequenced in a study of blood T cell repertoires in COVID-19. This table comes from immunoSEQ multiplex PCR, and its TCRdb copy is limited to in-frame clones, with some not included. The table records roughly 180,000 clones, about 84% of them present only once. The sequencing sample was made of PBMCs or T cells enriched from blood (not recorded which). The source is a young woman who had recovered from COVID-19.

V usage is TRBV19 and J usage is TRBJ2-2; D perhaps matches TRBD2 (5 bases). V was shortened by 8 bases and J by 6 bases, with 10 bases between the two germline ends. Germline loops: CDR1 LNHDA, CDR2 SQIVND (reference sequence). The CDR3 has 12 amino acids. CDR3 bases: TGTGCCAGTGGTCTGCGGGCCGGGGAGCTGTTTTTT. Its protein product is CASGLRAGELFF.

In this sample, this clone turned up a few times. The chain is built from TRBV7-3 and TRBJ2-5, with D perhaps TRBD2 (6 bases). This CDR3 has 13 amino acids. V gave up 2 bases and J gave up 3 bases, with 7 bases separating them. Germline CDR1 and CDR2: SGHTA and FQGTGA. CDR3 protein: CASSLPGEETQYF. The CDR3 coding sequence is TGTGCCAGCAGCTTACCGGGAGAAGAGACCCAGTACTTC.

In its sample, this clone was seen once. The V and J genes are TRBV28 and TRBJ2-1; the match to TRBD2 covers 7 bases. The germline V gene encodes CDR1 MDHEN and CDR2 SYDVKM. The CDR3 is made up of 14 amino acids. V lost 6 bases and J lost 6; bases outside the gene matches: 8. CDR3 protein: CASSLGLVRNEQFF. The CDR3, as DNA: TGTGCCAGCAGCCTCGGACTAGTACGCAATGAGCAGTTCTTC.

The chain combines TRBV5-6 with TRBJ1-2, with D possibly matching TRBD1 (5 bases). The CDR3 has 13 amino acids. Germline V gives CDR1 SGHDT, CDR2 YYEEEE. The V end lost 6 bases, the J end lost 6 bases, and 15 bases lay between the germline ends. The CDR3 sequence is CASNMGGLNGYTF. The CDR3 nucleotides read TGTGCCAGCAACATGGGGGGTCTGAATGGCTACACCTTC.

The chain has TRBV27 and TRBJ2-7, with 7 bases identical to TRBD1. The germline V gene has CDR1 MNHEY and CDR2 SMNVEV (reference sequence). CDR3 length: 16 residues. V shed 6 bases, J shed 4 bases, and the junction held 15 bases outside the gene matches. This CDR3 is CASSYRQGPSYYEQYF. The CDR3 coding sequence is TGTGCCAGCAGCTACCGACAGGGACCATCCTATTACGAGCAGTACTTC.

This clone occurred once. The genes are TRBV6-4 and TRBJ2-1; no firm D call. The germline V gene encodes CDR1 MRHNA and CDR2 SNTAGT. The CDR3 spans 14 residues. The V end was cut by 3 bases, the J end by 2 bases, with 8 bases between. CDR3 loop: CASSENRAYNEQFF. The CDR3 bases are TGTGCCAGCAGTGAGAATCGCGCCTACAATGAGCAGTTCTTC.

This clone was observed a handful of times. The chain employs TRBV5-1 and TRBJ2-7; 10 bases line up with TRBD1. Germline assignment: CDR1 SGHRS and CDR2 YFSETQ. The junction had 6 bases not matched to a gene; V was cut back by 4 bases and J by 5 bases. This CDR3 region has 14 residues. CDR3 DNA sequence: TGCGCCAGCAGCCCCGACAGGGGGCTCGACGAGCAGTACTTC. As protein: CASSPDRGLDEQYF.

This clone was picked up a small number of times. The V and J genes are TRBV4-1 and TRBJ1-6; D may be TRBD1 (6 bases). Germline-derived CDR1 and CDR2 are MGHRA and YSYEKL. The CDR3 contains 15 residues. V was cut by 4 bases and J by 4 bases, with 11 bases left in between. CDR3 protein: CASSPPGQYNSPLHF. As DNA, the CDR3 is TGCGCCAGCAGCCCTCCGGGACAATATAATTCACCCCTCCACTTT.

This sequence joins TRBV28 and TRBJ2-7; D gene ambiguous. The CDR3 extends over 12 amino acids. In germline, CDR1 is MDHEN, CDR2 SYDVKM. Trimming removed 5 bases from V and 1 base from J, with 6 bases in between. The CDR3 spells CASSLRSYEQYF. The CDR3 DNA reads TGTGCCAGCAGTCTGAGATCCTACGAGCAGTACTTC.

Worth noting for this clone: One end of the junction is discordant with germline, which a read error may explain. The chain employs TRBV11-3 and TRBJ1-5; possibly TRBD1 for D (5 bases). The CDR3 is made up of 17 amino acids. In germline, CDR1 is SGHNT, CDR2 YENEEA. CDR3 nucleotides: TGTGCCAGCAGCTTAGTGGCAGGGAAAACTAGCTATCAGCCCCAGCATTTT. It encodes CASSLVAGKTSYQPQHF.

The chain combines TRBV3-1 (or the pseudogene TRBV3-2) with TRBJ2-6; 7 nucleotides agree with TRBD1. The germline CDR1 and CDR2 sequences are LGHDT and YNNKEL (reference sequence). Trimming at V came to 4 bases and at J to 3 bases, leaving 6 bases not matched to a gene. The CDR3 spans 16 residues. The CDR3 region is CASSRQGRGGANVLTF. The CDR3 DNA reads TGTGCCAGCAGCCGACAGGGTCGGGGTGGGGCCAACGTCCTGACTTTC.

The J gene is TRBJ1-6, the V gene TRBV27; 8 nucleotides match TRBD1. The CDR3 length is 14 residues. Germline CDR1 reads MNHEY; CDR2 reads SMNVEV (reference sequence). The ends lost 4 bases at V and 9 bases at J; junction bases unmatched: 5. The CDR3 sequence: CASSSQGASSPLHF. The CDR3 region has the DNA TGTGCCAGCAGTTCCCAGGGGGCGAGTTCACCCCTCCACTTT.

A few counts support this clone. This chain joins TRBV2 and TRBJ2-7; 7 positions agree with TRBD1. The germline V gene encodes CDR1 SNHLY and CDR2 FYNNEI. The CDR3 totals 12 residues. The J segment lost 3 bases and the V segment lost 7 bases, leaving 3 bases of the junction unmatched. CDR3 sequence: CASKTGNYEQYF. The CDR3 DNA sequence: TGTGCCAGCAAGACAGGGAACTACGAGCAGTACTTC.

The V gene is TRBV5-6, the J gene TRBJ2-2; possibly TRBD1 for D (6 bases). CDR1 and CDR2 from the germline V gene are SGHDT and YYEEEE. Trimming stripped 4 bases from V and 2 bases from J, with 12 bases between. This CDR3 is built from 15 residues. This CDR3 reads CASSRQVLNTGELFF. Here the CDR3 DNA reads TGTGCCAGCAGCCGACAGGTCCTTAACACCGGGGAGCTGTTTTTT.

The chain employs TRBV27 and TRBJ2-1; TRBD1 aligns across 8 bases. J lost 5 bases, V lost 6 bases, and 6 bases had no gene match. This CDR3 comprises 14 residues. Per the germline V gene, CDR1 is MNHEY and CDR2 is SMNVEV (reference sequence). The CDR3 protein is CASSMDRADNEQFF. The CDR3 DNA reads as TGTGCCAGCAGCATGGACAGGGCCGACAATGAGCAGTTCTTC.

Here the CDR3 DNA reads TGCGCCAGCAGCTTGGTAGGGACAGACTCCTACAATGAGCAGTTCTTC. It translates to CASSLVGTDSYNEQFF. The chain uses TRBV5-1 and TRBJ2-1, with TRBD1 identical over 7 bases. This CDR3 region has 16 residues. In germline, CDR1 is SGHRS, CDR2 YFSETQ. V shed 0 bases and J 0 bases; nucleotides not matched to a gene: 3.

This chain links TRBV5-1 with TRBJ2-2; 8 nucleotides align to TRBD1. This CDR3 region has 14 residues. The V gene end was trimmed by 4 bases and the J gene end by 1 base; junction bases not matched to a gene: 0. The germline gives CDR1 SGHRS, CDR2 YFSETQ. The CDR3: CASSGTGNTGELFF. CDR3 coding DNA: TGCGCCAGCAGCGGGACAGGGAACACCGGGGAGCTGTTTTTT.

In DNA form, the CDR3 reads TGTGCCAGCAGCGGCGGACAGGGGGCGATCTATGGCTACACCTTC. This codes for CASSGGQGAIYGYTF. The rearrangement joins TRBV5-4 to TRBJ1-2; TRBD1 matches at 11 bases. Trimming at V came to 4 bases and at J to 4 bases, leaving 6 bases not matched to a gene. Germline loops: CDR1 SGHNT, CDR2 YYREEE (reference sequence). This CDR3 has 15 residues.